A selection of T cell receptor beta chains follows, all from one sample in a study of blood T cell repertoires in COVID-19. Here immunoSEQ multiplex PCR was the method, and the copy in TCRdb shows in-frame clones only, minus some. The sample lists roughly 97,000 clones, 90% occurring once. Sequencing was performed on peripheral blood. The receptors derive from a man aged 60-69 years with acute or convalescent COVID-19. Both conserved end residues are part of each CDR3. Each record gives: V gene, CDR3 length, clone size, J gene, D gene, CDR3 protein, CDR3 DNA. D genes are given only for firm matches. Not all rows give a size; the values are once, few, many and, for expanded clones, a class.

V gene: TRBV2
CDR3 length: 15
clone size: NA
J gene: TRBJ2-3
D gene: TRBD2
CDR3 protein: CASSGGGGAIDTQYF
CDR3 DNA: TGTGCCAGCAGTGGTGGCGGGGGGGCCATAGATACGCAGTATTTT

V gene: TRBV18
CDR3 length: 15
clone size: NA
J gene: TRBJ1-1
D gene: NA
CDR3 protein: CASSPYTAGATEAFF
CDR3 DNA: TGTGCCAGCTCACCTTACACGGCGGGGGCCACTGAAGCTTTCTTT

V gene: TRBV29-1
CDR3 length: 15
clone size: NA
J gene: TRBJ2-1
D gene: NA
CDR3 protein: CSVASQWAYYNEQFF
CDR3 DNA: TGCAGCGTTGCCTCCCAGTGGGCCTACTACAATGAGCAGTTCTTC

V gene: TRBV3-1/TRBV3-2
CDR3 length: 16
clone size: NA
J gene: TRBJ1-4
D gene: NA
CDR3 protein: CASSQALGVGDEKLFF
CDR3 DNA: TGTGCCAGCAGCCAAGCTCTAGGGGTGGGTGATGAAAAACTGTTTTTT

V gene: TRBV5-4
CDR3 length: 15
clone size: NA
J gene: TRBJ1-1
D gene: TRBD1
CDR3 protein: CASSRKDRANTEAFF
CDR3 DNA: TGTGCCAGCAGCAGGAAAGACAGGGCGAACACTGAAGCTTTCTTT

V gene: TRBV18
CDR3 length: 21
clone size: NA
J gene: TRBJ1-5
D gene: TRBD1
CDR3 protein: CASSPSGTGGSSPFSNQPQHF
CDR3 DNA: TGTGCCAGCTCACCATCCGGGACAGGGGGCTCCTCGCCCTTCAGCAATCAGCCCCAGCATTTT

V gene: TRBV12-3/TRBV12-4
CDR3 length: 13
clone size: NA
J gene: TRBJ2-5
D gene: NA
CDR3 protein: CASSRGTPPQQYF
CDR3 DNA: TGTGCCAGCAGCAGAGGGACTCCCCCCCAACAGTACTTC

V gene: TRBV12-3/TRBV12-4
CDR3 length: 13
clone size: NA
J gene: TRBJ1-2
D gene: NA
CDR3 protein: CASSLTVASGYTF
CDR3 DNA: TGTGCCAGCAGTCTGACGGTCGCTAGCGGCTACACCTTC

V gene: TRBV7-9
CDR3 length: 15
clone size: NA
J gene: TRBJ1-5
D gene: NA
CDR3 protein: CASSSTGYSNQPQHF
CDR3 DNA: TGTGCCAGCAGCTCCACAGGGTATAGCAATCAGCCCCAGCATTTT

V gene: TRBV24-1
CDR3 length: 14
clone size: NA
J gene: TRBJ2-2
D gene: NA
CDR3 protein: CATSRGAGSGELFF
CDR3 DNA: TGTGCCACCAGCCGGGGGGCCGGTTCCGGGGAGCTGTTTTTT

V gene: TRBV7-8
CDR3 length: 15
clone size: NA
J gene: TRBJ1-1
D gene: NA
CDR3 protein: CASSPVAGLNTEAFF
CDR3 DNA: TGTGCCAGCAGCCCTGTTGCAGGTCTGAACACTGAAGCTTTCTTT

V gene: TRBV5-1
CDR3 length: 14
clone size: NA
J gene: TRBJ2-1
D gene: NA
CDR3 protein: CASSSQNWYNEQFF
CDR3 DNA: TGCGCCAGCAGCTCCCAAAACTGGTACAATGAGCAGTTCTTC

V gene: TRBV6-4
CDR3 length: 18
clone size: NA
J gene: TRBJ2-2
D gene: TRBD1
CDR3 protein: CASSREGPGTGLTGELFF
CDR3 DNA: TGTGCCAGCTCCAGGGAGGGCCCCGGGACAGGGCTCACCGGGGAGCTGTTTTTT

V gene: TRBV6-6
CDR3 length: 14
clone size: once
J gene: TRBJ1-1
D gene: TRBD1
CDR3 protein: CASRRGQGRTEAFF
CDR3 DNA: TGTGCCAGCAGACGGGGACAGGGGAGAACTGAAGCTTTCTTT

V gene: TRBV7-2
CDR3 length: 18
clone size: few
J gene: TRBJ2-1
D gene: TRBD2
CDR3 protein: CASSLLGSGGKLLNEQFF
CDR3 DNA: TGTGCCAGCAGCTTGTTGGGTAGCGGGGGGAAGCTCCTAAATGAGCAGTTCTTC

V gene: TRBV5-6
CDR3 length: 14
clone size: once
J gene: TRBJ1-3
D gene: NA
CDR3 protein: CASSFGPSGNTIYF
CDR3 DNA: TGTGCCAGCAGCTTTGGGCCGTCTGGAAACACCATATATTTT

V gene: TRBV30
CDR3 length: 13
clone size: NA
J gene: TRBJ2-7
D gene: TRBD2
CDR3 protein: CAWETGDYYEQYF
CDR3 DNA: TGTGCCTGGGAAACCGGGGACTACTACGAGCAGTACTTC

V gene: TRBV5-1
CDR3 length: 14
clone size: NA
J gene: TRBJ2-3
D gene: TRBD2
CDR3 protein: CASTGGMSTDTQYF
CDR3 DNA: TGCGCCAGCACGGGGGGAATGAGCACAGATACGCAGTATTTT

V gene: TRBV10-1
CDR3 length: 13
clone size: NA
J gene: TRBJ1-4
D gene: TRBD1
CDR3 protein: CASSRQGNEKLFF
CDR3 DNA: TGCGCCAGCAGTCGACAGGGAAACGAAAAACTGTTTTTT

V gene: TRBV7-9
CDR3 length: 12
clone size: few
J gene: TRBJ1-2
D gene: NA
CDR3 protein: CASSLVWEDYTF
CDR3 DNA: TGTGCCAGCAGCTTAGTTTGGGAGGACTACACCTTC

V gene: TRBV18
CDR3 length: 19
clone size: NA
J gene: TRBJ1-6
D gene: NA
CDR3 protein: CASSPGAFGLSSYNSPLHF
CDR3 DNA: TGTGCCAGCTCACCAGGGGCGTTTGGATTGAGCTCCTATAATTCACCCCTCCACTTT

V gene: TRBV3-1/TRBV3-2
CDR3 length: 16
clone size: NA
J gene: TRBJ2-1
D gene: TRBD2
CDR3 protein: CASSPGGGGAHNEQFF
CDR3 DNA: TGTGCCAGCAGCCCCGGGGGCGGGGGGGCCCACAATGAGCAGTTCTTC

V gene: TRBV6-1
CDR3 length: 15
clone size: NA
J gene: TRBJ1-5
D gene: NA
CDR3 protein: CASSEAFGSHQPQHF
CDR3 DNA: TGTGCCAGCAGTGAAGCTTTCGGTTCCCATCAGCCCCAGCATTTT

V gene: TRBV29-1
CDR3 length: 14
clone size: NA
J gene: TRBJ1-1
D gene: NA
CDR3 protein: CSVSPKVRGTEAFF
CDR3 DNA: TGCAGCGTTTCCCCTAAGGTCCGAGGCACTGAAGCTTTCTTT

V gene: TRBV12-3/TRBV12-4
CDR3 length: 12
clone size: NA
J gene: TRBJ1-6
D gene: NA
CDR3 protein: CASRYSNSPLHF
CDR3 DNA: TGTGCCAGCAGGTACAGCAATTCACCCCTCCACTTT

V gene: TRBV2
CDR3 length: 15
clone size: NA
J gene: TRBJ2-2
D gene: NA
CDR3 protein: CASSELSANTGELFF
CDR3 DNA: TGTGCCAGCAGCGAATTATCCGCGAACACCGGGGAGCTGTTTTTT

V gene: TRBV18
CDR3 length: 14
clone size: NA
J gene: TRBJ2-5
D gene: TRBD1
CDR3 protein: CASSPRTGEETQYF
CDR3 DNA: TGTGCCAGCTCACCTAGGACAGGGGAAGAGACCCAGTACTTC

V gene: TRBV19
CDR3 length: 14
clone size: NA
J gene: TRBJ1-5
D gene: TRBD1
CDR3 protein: CASSIGQGNQPQHF
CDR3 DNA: TGTGCCAGTAGTATAGGACAGGGGAATCAGCCCCAGCATTTT

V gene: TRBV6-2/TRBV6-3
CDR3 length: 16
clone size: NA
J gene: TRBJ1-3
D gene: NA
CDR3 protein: CASSDPGGSTGNTIYF
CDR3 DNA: TGTGCCAGCAGCGACCCCGGGGGTTCGACTGGAAACACCATATATTTT

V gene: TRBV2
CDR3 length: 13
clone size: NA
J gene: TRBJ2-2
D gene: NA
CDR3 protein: CASSGQGTGELFF
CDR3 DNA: TGTGCCAGCAGTGGGCAGGGCACCGGGGAGCTGTTTTTT

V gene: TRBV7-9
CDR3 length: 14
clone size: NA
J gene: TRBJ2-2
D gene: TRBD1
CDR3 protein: CASSLTGETGELFF
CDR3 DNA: TGTGCCAGCAGTCTTACAGGGGAGACCGGGGAGCTGTTTTTT

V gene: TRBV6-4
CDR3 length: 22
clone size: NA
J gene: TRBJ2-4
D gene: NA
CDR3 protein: CASSDRIPRDTVTKLAKNIQYF
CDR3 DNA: TGTGCCAGCAGTGACCGTATCCCCCGGGACACGGTAACGAAGTTAGCCAAAAACATTCAGTACTTC

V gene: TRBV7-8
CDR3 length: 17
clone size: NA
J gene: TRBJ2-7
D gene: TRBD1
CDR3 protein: CASSLEYRTGVPRGQYF
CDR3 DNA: TGTGCCAGCAGCTTAGAGTACAGGACAGGGGTCCCTAGGGGACAGTACTTC

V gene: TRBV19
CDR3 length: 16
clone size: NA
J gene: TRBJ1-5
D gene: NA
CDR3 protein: CASSDRPAYSNQPQHF
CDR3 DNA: TGTGCCAGTAGTGACAGGCCTGCGTATAGCAATCAGCCCCAGCATTTT

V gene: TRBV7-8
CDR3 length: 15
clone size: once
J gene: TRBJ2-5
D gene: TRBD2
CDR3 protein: CASSTELAVGGTQYF
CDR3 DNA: TGTGCCAGCAGCACCGAACTAGCGGTCGGTGGAACCCAGTACTTC

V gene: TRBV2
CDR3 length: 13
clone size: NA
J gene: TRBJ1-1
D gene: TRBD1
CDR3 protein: CASSLYRGTEAFF
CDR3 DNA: TGTGCCAGCAGTCTTTACAGGGGGACTGAAGCTTTCTTT

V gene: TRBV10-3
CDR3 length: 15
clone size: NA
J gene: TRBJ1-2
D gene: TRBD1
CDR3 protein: CAISDLGQGNYGYTF
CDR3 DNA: TGTGCCATCAGTGACCTTGGACAGGGGAACTATGGCTACACCTTC

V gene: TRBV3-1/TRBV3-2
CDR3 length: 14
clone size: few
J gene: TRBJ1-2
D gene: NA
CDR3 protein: CASSSEAGLGGYTF
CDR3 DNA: TGTGCCAGCAGCTCAGAAGCGGGTCTCGGTGGCTACACCTTC

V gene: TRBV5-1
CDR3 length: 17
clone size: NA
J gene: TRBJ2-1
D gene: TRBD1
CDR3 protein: CASSLAGAGTVDNEQFF
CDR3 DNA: TGCGCCAGCAGCTTGGCAGGCGCCGGGACAGTGGACAATGAGCAGTTCTTC

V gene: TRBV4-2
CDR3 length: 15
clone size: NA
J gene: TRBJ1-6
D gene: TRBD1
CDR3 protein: CASSQVRTGGSPLHF
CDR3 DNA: TGTGCCAGCAGCCAAGTTCGGACAGGGGGTTCACCCCTCCACTTT

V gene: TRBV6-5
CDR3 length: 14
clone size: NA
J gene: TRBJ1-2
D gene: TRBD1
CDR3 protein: CASSYGTGTYGYTF
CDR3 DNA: TGTGCCAGCAGTTACGGGACAGGCACCTATGGCTACACCTTC

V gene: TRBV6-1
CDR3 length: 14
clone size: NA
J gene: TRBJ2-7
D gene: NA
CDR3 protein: CASSEAGEPYEQYF
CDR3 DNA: TGTGCCAGCAGTGAAGCAGGGGAACCCTACGAGCAGTACTTC

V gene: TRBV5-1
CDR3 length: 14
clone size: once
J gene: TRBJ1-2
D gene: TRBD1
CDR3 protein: CASKWGQEYDGYTF
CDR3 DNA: TGCGCCAGTAAATGGGGACAGGAATACGATGGCTACACCTTC

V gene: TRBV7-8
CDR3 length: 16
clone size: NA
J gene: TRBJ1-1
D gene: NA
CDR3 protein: CASSLARAGAATEAFF
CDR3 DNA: TGTGCCAGCAGCTTAGCGCGGGCAGGGGCGGCGACTGAAGCTTTCTTT

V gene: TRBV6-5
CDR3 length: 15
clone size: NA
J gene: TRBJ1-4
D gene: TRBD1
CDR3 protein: CASSLRRTGDAKLFF
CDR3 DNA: TGTGCCAGCAGTCTCCGTCGGACAGGGGATGCAAAACTGTTTTTT

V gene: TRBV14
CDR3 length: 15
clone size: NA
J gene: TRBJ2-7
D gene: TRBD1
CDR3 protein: CASSREDREVYEQYF
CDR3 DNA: TGTGCCAGCAGCCGAGAGGACAGGGAAGTATACGAGCAGTACTTC

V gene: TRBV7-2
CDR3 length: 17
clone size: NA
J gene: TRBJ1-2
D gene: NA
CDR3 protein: CASSSGGGFGSGYGYTF
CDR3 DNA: TGTGCCAGCAGCTCGGGGGGTGGGTTCGGTTCTGGCTATGGCTACACCTTC

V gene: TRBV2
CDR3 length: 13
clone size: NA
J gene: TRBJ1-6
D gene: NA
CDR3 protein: CASPGEGDSPLHF
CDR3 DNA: TGTGCCAGCCCCGGGGAAGGCGATTCACCCCTCCACTTT

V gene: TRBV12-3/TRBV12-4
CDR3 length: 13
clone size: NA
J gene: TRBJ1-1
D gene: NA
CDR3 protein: CASRQTANTEAFF
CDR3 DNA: TGTGCCAGCAGACAGACAGCAAACACTGAAGCTTTCTTT

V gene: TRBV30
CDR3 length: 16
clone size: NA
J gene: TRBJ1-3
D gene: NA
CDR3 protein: CAWSVQEQRSGNTIYF
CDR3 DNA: TGTGCCTGGAGTGTCCAGGAACAACGATCTGGAAACACCATATATTTT

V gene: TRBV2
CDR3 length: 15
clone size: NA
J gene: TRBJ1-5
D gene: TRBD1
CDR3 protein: CASKLGTASNQPQHF
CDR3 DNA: TGTGCCAGCAAACTCGGGACAGCTAGCAATCAGCCCCAGCATTTT

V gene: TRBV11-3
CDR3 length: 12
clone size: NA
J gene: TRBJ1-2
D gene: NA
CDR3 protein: CASSFSGYGYTF
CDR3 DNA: TGTGCCAGCAGCTTTTCCGGCTATGGCTACACCTTC

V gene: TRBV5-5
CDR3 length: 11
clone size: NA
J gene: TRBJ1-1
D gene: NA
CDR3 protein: CASSQNTEAFF
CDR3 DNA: TGTGCCAGCAGCCAGAACACTGAAGCTTTCTTT